This T cell receptor (beta chain) was captured in a study of early T cells in non-severe SARS-CoV-2 infection. The wider study: The study sequenced bulk RNA from unsorted whole blood, with chains unpaired.

Individual cDNA molecules were tagged with unique molecular identifiers, the study reported. A single record per CDR3 protein comes from TCRdb applying MiXCR to the 5' RACE reads. The repertoire holds 68,000 or so distinct CDR3 sequences, with more than 9% as singletons. Per the germline V gene, CDR1 is SGHDT and CDR2 is YYEEEE. CDR3 length: 13 amino acids. V lost 1 base and J lost 4, with 6 bases in between. This TCR was recovered from an adult who was a healthcare worker with PCR-confirmed SARS-CoV-2 infection or an uninfected control (not recorded which). The rearrangement links TRBV5-6 to TRBJ2-1; D uncertain. Sequencing was carried out using whole blood. CDR3 amino acids: CASSLLDYNEQFF. CDR3 DNA: TGTGCCAGCAGCTTGTTGGATTACAATGAGCAGTTCTTC.